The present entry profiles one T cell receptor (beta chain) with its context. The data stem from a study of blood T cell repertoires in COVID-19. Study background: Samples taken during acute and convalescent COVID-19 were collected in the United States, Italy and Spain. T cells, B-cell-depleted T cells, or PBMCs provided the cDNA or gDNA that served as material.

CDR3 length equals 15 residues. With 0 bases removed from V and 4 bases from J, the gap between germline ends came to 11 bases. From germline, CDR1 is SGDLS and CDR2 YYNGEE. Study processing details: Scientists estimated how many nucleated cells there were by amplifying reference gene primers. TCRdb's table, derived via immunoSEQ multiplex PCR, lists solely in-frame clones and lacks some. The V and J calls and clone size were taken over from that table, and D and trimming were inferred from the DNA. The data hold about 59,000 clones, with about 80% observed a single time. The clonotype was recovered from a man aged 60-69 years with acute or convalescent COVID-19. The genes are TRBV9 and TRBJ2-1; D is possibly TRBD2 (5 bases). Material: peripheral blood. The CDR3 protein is CASSVGVARYNEQFF. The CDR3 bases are TGTGCCAGCAGCGTAGGTGTAGCGCGATACAATGAGCAGTTCTTC.